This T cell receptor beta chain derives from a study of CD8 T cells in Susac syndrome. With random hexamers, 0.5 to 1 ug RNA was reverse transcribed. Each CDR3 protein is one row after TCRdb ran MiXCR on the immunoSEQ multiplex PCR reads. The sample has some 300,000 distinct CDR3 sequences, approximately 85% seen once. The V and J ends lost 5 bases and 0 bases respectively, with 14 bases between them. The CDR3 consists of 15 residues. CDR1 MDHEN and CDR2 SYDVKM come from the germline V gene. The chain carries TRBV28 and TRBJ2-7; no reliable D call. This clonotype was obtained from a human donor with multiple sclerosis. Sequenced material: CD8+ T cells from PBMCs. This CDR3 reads CASSLRLDASYEQYF. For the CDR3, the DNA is TGTGCCAGCAGTCTGAGACTCGACGCCTCCTACGAGCAGTACTTC.